This TCR beta chain was identified in a study of human T cells and chemical hapten exposure (dated by TCRdb to about 2021). Regarding the research as a whole: Libraries were pooled for sequencing, and per-sample TCR yields varied mainly because of small differences in library volumes within the pool. In alopecia patients, the study followed how the peripheral blood TCR repertoire changed in vivo over primary and secondary sensitization to diphenylcyclopropenone (DPC), a hapten. From each blood RNA sample, both TCR alpha and TCR beta chains were sequenced. Results the study describes overall, beyond this receptor: After repeated subsampling, changes were observed in the strength of the expansion versus patch-test correlation and in the threshold at which the correlation became significant. No change with DPC sensitization was found in the number of TCRs above 1 in 1000 frequency, and no evidence of global repertoire structure alterations was found.

Counted from cysteine to phenylalanine, this CDR3 has 17 amino acids. Solely the CDR3 DNA is kept, with 51 bases framed from the first base. Taken from the germline V gene (reference sequence), the CDR1 and CDR2 loops are LNHDA and SQIVND. Between the V and J ends, shortened by 7 bases and 0 bases respectively, the junction contains 19 bases. Total RNA was extracted from unfractionated whole blood collected in Tempus Blood RNA tubes. Five healthy volunteers served as TCR sequencing controls and were bled at day 0, 2 weeks and 6 weeks. For this clonotype: Its recognized antigen is unknown. The input lacks base qualities; no much larger clone sits a single base away.

The library was generated by 5' RACE. The sequencer listed for this sample is Illumina MiSeq. Library preparation attached unique molecular identifiers to individual cDNA molecules for quantitative, reproducible TCR counting. The paper's processing steps were these. A median of approximately 96,000 TCRs per sample was observed, with a range of roughly 20,000 to 750,000. V, J and CDR3 annotation of the TCR reads was performed with the Decombinator software suite. For PS versus PT1 abundance plots, all samples were subsampled to the same number of TCRs (28,000). Expanded TCRs were defined as absent before sensitization and observed at least eight times at the 2-week time point. TCRdb passed the public sequencing reads through fastp at Q25 and MiXCR, retaining productive beta sequences. Here each entry gathers all rows of one CDR3 protein and keeps the most common genes and DNA. TCRdb assigned the V and J calls; the authors' analysis was not used. The table for this sample lists 110,000 or so distinct CDR3 sequences; approximately 19% of them were counted only once. The ten largest clones represent around 2.8% of the sample.

This TCR derives from a human donor in good health. The chain uses TRBV19 and TRBJ2-1; the D segment could be TRBD2, given 5 matching bases. The CDR3 amino acid sequence is: CASTKAPPGSSYNEQFF. The bases read TGTGCCAGTACGAAGGCCCCTCCGGGGAGCTCCTACAATGAGCAGTTCTTC.